These T cell receptor beta chains were read from a single sample in a study of regulatory T cells in long-lasting Graves disease. Using its own MiXCR run on the multiplex PCR reads, TCRdb lists one record per CDR3 protein. There are some 440,000 distinct CDR3 sequences in the sample; 20% to 25% occur only once, and 7.8% lies in the top ten. Sequencing was performed on peripheral blood mononuclear cells (PBMCs), taken when the disease was refractory, from a patient treated with antithyroid drugs. These receptors were obtained from a female donor with Graves disease. Both conserved end residues are part of each CDR3. Each record gives: clone size, D gene, V gene, J gene, CDR3 protein, CDR3 DNA. A D gene is named only where the DNA matches it firmly. For some rows the clone size is stated as once, few or many, or as a class when expanded; others skip it.

few	NA	TRBV18	TRBJ1-1	CASSLLMGSSFMNTEAFF	TGTGCCAGCTCACTTTTGATGGGCTCATCCTTCATGAACACTGAAGCTTTCTTT
NA	TRBD1	TRBV6-1	TRBJ2-2	CASTDRGYNTGELFF	TGTGCCAGCACCGACAGGGGTTATAACACCGGGGAGCTGTTTTTT
many	NA	TRBV28	TRBJ1-2	CASSSTHSNYGYTF	TGTGCCAGCAGTTCGACACATTCTAACTATGGCTACACCTTC
NA	NA	TRBV7-9	TRBJ1-2	CASSPGNTAGNGYTF	TGTGCCAGCAGCCCGGGAAACACGGCTGGGAATGGCTACACCTTC
few	NA	TRBV29-1	TRBJ1-1	CSVRTGRPEAFF	TGCAGCGTCAGAACAGGGAGGCCAGAGGCTTTCTTT
NA	NA	TRBV6-5	TRBJ2-5	CASSYGPHRQETQYF	TGTGCCAGCAGTTACGGGCCCCACAGACAAGAGACCCAGTACTTC
few	NA	TRBV10-3	TRBJ1-1	CAISGGNQYTEAFF	TGTGCCATCAGTGGGGGCAACCAATACACTGAAGCTTTCTTT
NA	TRBD2	TRBV4-1	TRBJ2-5	CASSQGISGSQETQYF	TGCGCCAGCAGCCAGGGGATTAGCGGGAGCCAAGAGACCCAGTACTTC
many	NA	TRBV12-3/TRBV12-4	TRBJ1-6	CASCLLGWSPLHF	TGTGCCAGCTGTCTCTTGGGGTGGTCACCCCTCCACTTT
few	NA	TRBV14	TRBJ2-5	CASSMRPYPQETQYF	TGTGCCAGCAGCATGCGTCCCTACCCGCAAGAGACCCAGTACTTC
few	NA	TRBV25-1	TRBJ1-1	CASSHKGVYTEAFF	TGTGCCAGCAGCCATAAGGGGGTCTACACTGAAGCTTTCTTT
few	NA	TRBV7-3	TRBJ1-1	CASSLSQAAEAFF	TGTGCCAGCAGCTTAAGCCAGGCGGCTGAAGCTTTCTTT
few	NA	TRBV20-1	TRBJ2-5	CSAKLGGPETQYF	TGCAGTGCCAAACTCGGGGGCCCGGAGACCCAGTACTTC
NA	TRBD1	TRBV28	TRBJ2-7	CASSSKIRQGSYEQYF	TGTGCCAGCAGTTCCAAGATAAGACAGGGTTCCTACGAGCAGTACTTC
few	NA	TRBV11-2	TRBJ2-7	CASSLITGRGEQYF	TGTGCCAGCAGCTTAATAACAGGGCGAGGCGAGCAGTACTTC
many	TRBD2	TRBV11-2	TRBJ2-2	CASSPRLLAGVEAGELFF	TGTGCCAGCAGCCCCCGGTTGCTAGCGGGAGTGGAAGCCGGGGAGCTGTTTTTT
many	NA	TRBV20-1	TRBJ1-6	CSASTGSSPLHF	TGCAGTGCTAGTACCGGGTCTTCACCCCTCCACTTT
NA	TRBD2	TRBV14	TRBJ2-5	CASSQELAGVETQYF	TGTGCCAGCAGCCAAGAACTAGCGGGAGTGGAGACCCAGTACTTC
many	NA	TRBV7-3	TRBJ1-1	CASSPEDQGEAFF	TGTGCCAGCAGCCCAGAAGATCAGGGTGAAGCTTTCTTT
few	NA	TRBV7-2	TRBJ1-5	CASSLGSDYSNQPQHF	TGTGCCAGCAGCTTAGGTTCAGATTATAGCAATCAGCCCCAGCATTTT
NA	NA	TRBV20-1	TRBJ2-7	CSADPFRSYEQYF	TGCAGTGCTGACCCCTTCCGCTCCTACGAGCAGTACTTC
many	NA	TRBV12-3/TRBV12-4	TRBJ1-1	CASSPALTGNTEAFF	TGTGCCAGCAGTCCGGCACTTACGGGGAACACTGAAGCTTTCTTT
few	NA	TRBV7-8	TRBJ1-1	CASSLAQPELLTEAFF	TGTGCCAGCAGCTTAGCGCAGCCGGAGCTCCTCACTGAAGCTTTCTTT
few	TRBD1	TRBV6-2/TRBV6-3	TRBJ1-1	CASSYPDRVNTEAFF	TGTGCCAGCTCATACCCGGACAGGGTTAACACTGAAGCTTTCTTT
NA	NA	TRBV6-1	TRBJ2-4	CASTIEQGTKNIQYF	TGTGCCAGCACTATAGAACAGGGTACCAAAAACATTCAGTACTTC
NA	NA	TRBV12-3/TRBV12-4	TRBJ1-5	CASSQGRGNQPQHF	TGTGCCAGCAGTCAGGGTAGAGGCAATCAGCCCCAGCATTTT
NA	NA	TRBV29-1	TRBJ1-1	CSVVLTGGNTEAFF	TGCAGCGTTGTTCTCACGGGGGGGAACACTGAAGCTTTCTTT
many	NA	TRBV11-2	TRBJ2-7	CASSLGRVGEQYF	TGTGCCAGCAGCTTGGGAAGGGTGGGCGAGCAGTACTTC
few	TRBD1	TRBV10-3	TRBJ1-1	CAISESQGAWNTEAFF	TGTGCCATCAGTGAGTCCCAGGGGGCCTGGAACACTGAAGCTTTCTTT
NA	NA	TRBV9	TRBJ2-5	CASSVETVGAETQYF	TGTGCCAGCAGCGTAGAAACAGTTGGGGCAGAGACCCAGTACTTC
NA	NA	TRBV11-2	TRBJ2-1	CASSLGTDSYSEQFF	TGTGCCAGCAGCTTAGGGACGGACTCCTACAGTGAGCAGTTCTTC
many	NA	TRBV6-1	TRBJ2-4	CASSNYGAPKAKNIQYF	TGTGCCAGCAGCAACTACGGGGCACCCAAAGCCAAAAACATTCAGTACTTC
many	TRBD2	TRBV20-1	TRBJ2-7	CSARDSGSLREQYF	TGCAGTGCTAGAGATAGCGGGAGTTTGAGGGAGCAGTACTTC
many	NA	TRBV11-2	TRBJ2-2	CASSLDWSGELFF	TGTGCCAGCAGCTTAGATTGGTCCGGGGAGCTGTTTTTT
many	TRBD1	TRBV20-1	TRBJ2-7	CSASNRGLGNDEQYF	TGCAGTGCTTCCAACAGGGGGCTAGGCAACGACGAGCAGTACTTC
many	NA	TRBV6-1	TRBJ2-7	CASSRDGLYEQYF	TGTGCCAGCAGCAGGGACGGCCTCTACGAGCAGTACTTC
many	TRBD2	TRBV9	TRBJ2-5	CASSGPEGLAGGETQYF	TGTGCCAGCAGCGGACCAGAGGGACTAGCGGGAGGTGAGACCCAGTACTTC
many	NA	TRBV28	TRBJ2-7	CASSARDYEQYF	TGTGCCAGCAGTGCCAGGGATTACGAGCAGTACTTC
many	NA	TRBV6-2/TRBV6-3	TRBJ1-4	CASSYRASEKLFF	TGTGCCAGCAGTTACAGGGCGAGTGAAAAACTGTTTTTT
few	NA	TRBV12-3/TRBV12-4	TRBJ2-1	CASSSQGWSYNEQFF	TGTGCCAGCAGCTCACAGGGCTGGTCCTACAATGAGCAGTTCTTC
NA	NA	TRBV29-1	TRBJ2-1	CSGLQANEQFF	TGCAGCGGACTGCAGGCGAATGAGCAGTTCTTC
NA	NA	TRBV9	TRBJ2-7	CASSVGFGSAGRNYEQYF	TGTGCCAGCAGCGTTGGTTTCGGGTCGGCCGGAAGAAACTACGAGCAGTACTTC
many	TRBD1	TRBV20-1	TRBJ1-2	CSASGRGKGYTF	TGCAGTGCTAGTGGCAGGGGGAAGGGCTACACCTTC
NA	NA	TRBV11-2	TRBJ2-3	CASSPGGRATDTQYF	TGTGCCAGCAGCCCAGGGGGGAGAGCCACAGATACGCAGTATTTT
NA	NA	TRBV7-9	TRBJ1-5	CASSLYRVGGNQPQHF	TGTGCCAGCAGCCTGTACAGGGTTGGCGGCAATCAGCCCCAGCATTTT
NA	NA	TRBV29-1	TRBJ2-7	CSVGLSSYEQYF	TGCAGCGTTGGGCTGAGCTCCTACGAGCAGTACTTC
many	NA	TRBV7-2	TRBJ2-7	CASSPPESSYEQYF	TGTGCCAGCAGCCCCCCCGAAAGCTCCTACGAGCAGTACTTC
many	NA	TRBV2	TRBJ2-7	CASSAGTSYEQYF	TGTGCCAGCAGCGCCGGGACGAGCTACGAGCAGTACTTC
many	NA	TRBV30	TRBJ2-2	CASTGGGGTGELFF	TGTGCCTCGACCGGAGGGGGGGGCACCGGGGAGCTGTTTTTT
many	NA	TRBV27	TRBJ2-5	CASSLLGVETQYF	TGTGCCAGCAGTTTACTCGGGGTAGAGACCCAGTACTTC
NA	NA	TRBV4-3	TRBJ2-5	CASSQDLGPIQETQYF	TGCGCCAGCAGCCAAGACTTAGGACCAATCCAAGAGACCCAGTACTTC
NA	NA	TRBV20-1	TRBJ1-1	CSARDLGNMNTEAFF	TGCAGTGCTAGAGATCTGGGGAATATGAACACTGAAGCTTTCTTT
many	NA	TRBV27	TRBJ2-7	CASSGEVGHKQYF	TGTGCCAGCAGTGGGGAAGTCGGTCATAAGCAGTACTTC
many	TRBD2	TRBV20-1	TRBJ2-7	CSARDKREAPYEQYF	TGCAGTGCTAGAGATAAGCGGGAGGCCCCCTACGAGCAGTACTTC
many	NA	TRBV27	TRBJ2-7	CASSFVNSYEQYF	TGTGCCAGCAGTTTTGTAAACTCCTACGAGCAGTACTTC